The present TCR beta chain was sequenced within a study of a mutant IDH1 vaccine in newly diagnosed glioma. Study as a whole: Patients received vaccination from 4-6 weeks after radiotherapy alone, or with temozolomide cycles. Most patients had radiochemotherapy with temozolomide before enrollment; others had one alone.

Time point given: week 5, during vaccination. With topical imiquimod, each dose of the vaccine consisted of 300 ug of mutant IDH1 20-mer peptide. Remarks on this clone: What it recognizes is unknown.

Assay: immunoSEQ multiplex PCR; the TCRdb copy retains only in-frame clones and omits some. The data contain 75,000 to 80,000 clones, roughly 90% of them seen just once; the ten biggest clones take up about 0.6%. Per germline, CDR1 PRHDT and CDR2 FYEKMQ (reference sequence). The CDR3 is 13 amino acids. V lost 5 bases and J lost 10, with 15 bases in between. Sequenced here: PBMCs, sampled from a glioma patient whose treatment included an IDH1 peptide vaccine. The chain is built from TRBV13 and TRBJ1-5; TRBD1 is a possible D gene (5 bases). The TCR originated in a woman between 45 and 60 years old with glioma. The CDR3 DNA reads TGTGCCAGCAGCACGGGACCCCTAAATCCCCAGCATTTT. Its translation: CASSTGPLNPQHF.